Below, 29 T cell receptor beta chains from the same sample are listed, as sequenced in a study of early T cells in non-severe SARS-CoV-2 infection (dated by TCRdb to the early 2020s). The library came from 5' RACE. The run used a NextSeq 500. The raw public data were reprocessed by TCRdb itself: fastp quality trimming at Q25, MiXCR clonotype calling, in-frame beta chains only. Each CDR3 protein gets just one entry, which takes the most common genes and DNA from the rows behind it. Here the sample has about 47,000 distinct CDR3 sequences; approximately 9% occur a single time. Of the sample, around 5.3% is held by the ten largest clones. The sequences come from whole blood, collected at baseline. The receptors were gathered from an adult who was a healthcare worker with PCR-confirmed SARS-CoV-2 infection or an uninfected control (not recorded which).

This clonotype turned up a few times. The V gene is TRBV18, the J gene TRBJ1-2; tentative D call: TRBD1 (5 bases). This CDR3 contains 14 residues. In germline, CDR1 is KGHSH, CDR2 LQKENI. V lost 0 bases and J 6 bases, leaving 11 bases between the germline ends. CDR3 DNA: TGTGCCAGCTCACCACCGGTAGGGGACCATGGCTACACCTTC. This encodes CASSPPVGDHGYTF.

The rearrangement joins TRBV5-1 to TRBJ2-1, with a possible D match to TRBD1 (5 bases). CDR3 length: 15 residues. The germline V gene has CDR1 SGHRS and CDR2 YFSETQ. The V end was cut by 0 bases, the J end by 1 base, with 8 bases between. The CDR3 coding sequence is TGCGCCAGCAGCTTGGTATCAGGGTCCTACAATGAGCAGTTCTTC. Protein product: CASSLVSGSYNEQFF.

In this sample, this clonotype turned up many times. The chain is built from TRBV18 and TRBJ2-7; no clear D gene. The V gene's germline CDR1 is KGHSH and CDR2 LQKENI. V was clipped by 0 bases and J by 2 bases, with 8 bases between them. The CDR3 spans 14 residues. CDR3 bases: TGTGCCAGCTCACCACCGGGCCAAACCTACGAGCAGTACTTC. It encodes CASSPPGQTYEQYF.

This clonotype has at least ten counts. This sequence joins TRBV18 and TRBJ2-7, with D possibly being TRBD1 (6 bases). The CDR3 runs to 15 residues. Trimming removed 0 bases at V and 2 bases at J, with 11 bases between. Germline V gene data show CDR1 as KGHSH and CDR2 as LQKENI. The CDR3 DNA follows: TGTGCCAGCTCACCACCGGCAGGGGCTGCCTACGAGCAGTACTTC. Translating gives CASSPPAGAAYEQYF.

Many counts were recorded for this clonotype. This chain uses TRBV12-3 or TRBV12-4 with TRBJ1-2; D may be TRBD1 (5 bases). Trimming took 6 bases from V and 4 from J, leaving 18 bases between them. The CDR3 runs to 15 residues. CDR3 protein: CASRTRGAGVYGYTF. CDR3 DNA sequence: TGTGCCAGCAGGACCCGAGGGGCCGGGGTCTATGGCTACACCTTC.

A few counts support this clonotype. CDR3: CASSQRAGRNEQYF. CDR3 in DNA: TGTGCCAGCAGCCAACGGGCAGGGAGGAACGAGCAGTACTTC. The gene calls are TRBV3-1 and TRBJ2-7; weak D call: TRBD2 (6 bases). The germline CDR1 and CDR2 sequences are LGHDT and YNNKEL (reference sequence). This CDR3 spans 14 amino acids. Between the trimmed V and J ends, which lost 2 bases and 5 bases, there was a span of 13 bases.

There are a few counts of this clonotype. The chain couples TRBV6-2 or TRBV6-3 to TRBJ2-7; 9 bases map to TRBD1. The CDR3 totals 13 residues. Trimming at V came to 2 bases and at J to 7 bases, leaving 3 bases not matched to a gene. Per the germline V gene, CDR1 is MNHEY and CDR2 is SVGEGT. CDR3 DNA: TGTGCCAGCAGTTACGTCGGGACAGGGGAGCAGTACTTC. Its translation is CASSYVGTGEQYF.

This chain joins TRBV28 and TRBJ1-3, with D perhaps TRBD1 (6 bases). The CDR3 covers 14 residues. Germline V gives CDR1 MDHEN, CDR2 SYDVKM. Trimming removed 4 bases at V and 4 bases at J, with 11 bases between. This chain's CDR3 is CASSSGAAGNTIYF. CDR3 coding DNA: TGTGCCAGCAGTTCAGGGGCAGCGGGAAACACCATATATTTT.

This clonotype has only a few counts. This chain links TRBV2 with TRBJ1-4; 7 bases align to TRBD1. Germline V gene sequence: CDR1 SNHLY, CDR2 FYNNEI. This CDR3 region has 15 residues. With 6 bases clipped from V and 4 bases from J, the junction kept 8 bases outside the gene matches. The CDR3 spells CASRKTGTDNEKLFF. The CDR3 coding sequence is TGTGCCAGCAGGAAGACCGGGACAGATAATGAAAAACTGTTTTTT.

Ten or more counts support this clonotype. V usage is TRBV4-3 and J usage is TRBJ1-5; D gene uncertain. Germline V gene lookup returns CDR1 LGHNA and CDR2 YSLEER. The CDR3 totals 16 residues. Trimming pared 1 base from V and 4 bases from J, leaving 14 bases between. In DNA form, the CDR3 reads TGCGCCAGCAGCCAAGCATACGGAGAAATAAATCAGCCCCAGCATTTT. Its protein is CASSQAYGEINQPQHF.

The J gene is TRBJ2-7, the V gene TRBV6-1; no reliable D call. Trimming took 3 bases from V and 3 from J, leaving 12 bases between them. CDR1 is MNHNS, CDR2 SASEGT, per germline. This CDR3 spans 14 amino acids. In DNA form, the CDR3 reads TGTGCCAGCAGTGACGGTCTTCCAAGCTACGAGCAGTACTTC. It translates to CASSDGLPSYEQYF.

The V and J genes are TRBV7-2 and TRBJ1-1; D possibly corresponds to TRBD1 (5 bases). Germline V lookup: CDR1 SGHTA, CDR2 FQGNSA. This CDR3 spans 14 amino acids. V lost 5 bases and J lost 5, with 15 bases in between. The CDR3 DNA sequence: TGTGCCAGCAGCCTACGTAGTGGGGGTACTGAAGCTTTCTTT. This translates into CASSLRSGGTEAFF.

At least ten counts were recorded for this clonotype. This chain connects TRBV7-3 to TRBJ2-2; D gene uncertain. V lost 9 bases and J 10 bases, leaving 12 bases between the germline ends. The CDR3 extends over 11 amino acids. The germline gives CDR1 SGHTA, CDR2 FQGTGA. CDR3 region: CARTRNKELFF. The CDR3 nucleotides are TGTGCCAGGACTCGGAATAAGGAGCTGTTTTTT.

The J gene is TRBJ2-1, the V gene TRBV6-4; 10 bases agree with TRBD2. V lost 6 bases, J lost 6 bases, and 14 bases stayed unmatched. The CDR3 has 17 amino acids. The germline gives CDR1 MRHNA, CDR2 SNTAGT. The CDR3 sequence: CASSRDPLAGDTNEQFF. CDR3 coding DNA: TGTGCCAGCAGCCGCGACCCCCTAGCGGGAGATACCAATGAGCAGTTCTTC.

The chain is built from TRBV7-2 and TRBJ1-2; unclear D gene. The CDR3 is made up of 17 amino acids. With 1 base removed from V and 4 bases from J, the gap between germline ends came to 19 bases. Germline V lookup: CDR1 SGHTA, CDR2 FQGNSA. CDR3 DNA: TGTGCCAGCAGCTTAGATTTACCGGCCGGGCTACCCTATGGCTACACCTTC. This gives the protein CASSLDLPAGLPYGYTF.

This clonotype appeared many times. This chain uses TRBV2 with TRBJ2-5, with D perhaps matching TRBD1 or TRBD2 (5 bases each). V shed 8 bases and J shed 6 bases, with 25 bases lying between them. Germline V gene sequence: CDR1 SNHLY, CDR2 FYNNEI. The CDR3 runs to 16 residues. The CDR3 coding sequence is TGTGCCAGCGCTGCGAGGGGCAGGAGGCCTGACAAGACCCAGTACTTC. As protein: CASAARGRRPDKTQYF.

The gene calls are TRBV5-1 and TRBJ2-3; 9 nucleotides agree with TRBD2. Germline V CDR1 and CDR2: SGHRS, YFSETQ. V gave up 6 bases and J gave up 8 bases; unmatched junction bases: 10. CDR3 length equals 14 residues. The CDR3 protein is CASTGTSNSATQYF. The CDR3, as DNA: TGCGCCAGCACCGGGACTAGCAATTCAGCTACGCAGTATTTT.

The gene calls are TRBV20-1 and TRBJ1-4; D call uncertain. Germline lookup yields CDR1 DFQATT and CDR2 SNEGSKA (reference sequence). V was pared by 6 bases and J by 8 bases, with 19 bases between. There are 14 residues in the CDR3. CDR3 in DNA: TGCAGTGCCCTCGACACCAATCAAAAGGAAAAACTGTTTTTT. Amino acid sequence: CSALDTNQKEKLFF.

This clonotype was recorded a few times. The chain is built from TRBV6-2 or TRBV6-3 and TRBJ2-3; 9 bases are shared with TRBD2. V lost 6 bases to trimming and J lost 4 bases; unmatched junction nucleotides: 8. This CDR3 is 15 amino acids long. The germline V gene encodes CDR1 MNHEY and CDR2 SVGEGT. The CDR3 DNA reads TGTGCCAGCAGGTCGGCTAGCGGGGACGCAGATACGCAGTATTTT. As protein: CASRSASGDADTQYF.

This clonotype was counted many times. This rearrangement joins TRBV7-2 to TRBJ2-2; no definite D call. Looked up from germline, CDR1 is SGHTA and CDR2 is FQGNSA. Trimming removed 1 base at V and 1 base at J, with 4 bases between. The CDR3 covers 14 residues. The CDR3 coding sequence is TGTGCCAGCAGCTTAGACGAGAACACCGGGGAGCTGTTTTTT. The encoded protein is CASSLDENTGELFF.

The J gene is TRBJ1-1, the V gene TRBV29-1; D might be TRBD1 (6 bases). The CDR3 extends over 13 amino acids. Trimming took off 6 bases at V and 4 bases at J, with 15 bases between the two ends. Germline V gene sequence: CDR1 SQVTM, CDR2 ANQGSEA. CDR3 coding DNA: TGCAGCGTAGGACAGTACCAGAGCACTGAAGCTTTCTTT. As protein: CSVGQYQSTEAFF.

This clonotype was recorded a few times. The chain links TRBV30 to TRBJ2-1, with TRBD2 identical over 9 bases. This CDR3 has 16 amino acids. Losses at the gene ends were 4 bases for V and 3 bases for J; bases not matched to a gene: 10. Germline CDR1 and CDR2: GTSNPN and SVGIG (reference sequence). Here the CDR3 DNA reads TGTGCCTGGACTCGTATAGCGGGAGCGGGCTACAATGAGCAGTTCTTC. Translation: CAWTRIAGAGYNEQFF.

For the CDR3, the DNA is TGTGCCATCAGTGAGTCGGTGGGGGAGACTGAAGCTTTCTTT. This translates into CAISESVGETEAFF. This sequence joins TRBV10-3 and TRBJ1-1, with D maybe TRBD1 (5 bases). The CDR3 is 14 residues long. CDR1 and CDR2 (germline): ENHRY, SYGVKD. V shed 0 bases and J shed 5 bases, with 10 bases lying between them.

In its sample, this clonotype was seen many times. The chain uses TRBV28 and TRBJ2-2; 7 nucleotides line up with TRBD1. J gave up 4 bases and V 6 bases, and 8 bases lay outside the gene matches. Germline loops: CDR1 MDHEN, CDR2 SYDVKM. The CDR3 runs to 15 residues. The CDR3 region is CASRPYRGATGELFF. The CDR3 DNA reads as TGTGCCAGCAGACCGTACAGGGGCGCCACCGGGGAGCTGTTTTTT. Supplemented by reference TRBV28 and TRBJ2-2, the full variable domain reads DVKVTQSSRYLVKRTGEKVFLECVQDMDHENMFWYRQDPGLGLRLIYFSYDVKMKEKGDIPEGYSVSREKKERFSLILESASTNQTSMYLCASRPYRGATGELFFGEGSRLTVL.

The sample holds a few counts of this clonotype. The chain's CDR3 is CSTSALAKNIQYF. The DNA for the CDR3 is TGCAGTACCAGCGCCCTAGCCAAAAACATTCAGTACTTC. The genes are TRBV20-1 and TRBJ2-4; D gene unclear. The CDR3 is 13 amino acids. V was shortened by 8 bases and J by 0 bases, with 11 bases between the two germline ends. CDR1 and CDR2 from the germline V gene are DFQATT and SNEGSKA (reference sequence).

This clonotype showed up just a few times. The CDR3 region is CASSSSGQGIYEQFF. For the CDR3, the DNA is TGTGCCAGCAGTTCATCGGGACAGGGGATTTATGAGCAGTTCTTC. This chain joins TRBV12-3 or TRBV12-4 and TRBJ2-1, with 10 bases lining up with TRBD1. The ends lost 4 bases at V and 8 bases at J; junction bases unmatched: 8. The CDR3 consists of 15 residues.

This clonotype has more than one count but fewer than ten. The J gene is TRBJ1-1, the V gene TRBV12-3 or TRBV12-4, with 7 bases aligning to TRBD1. This CDR3 is 15 amino acids long. After removal of 1 base from V and 8 bases from J, the junction contained 10 bases not matched to a gene. The CDR3 region has the DNA TGTGCCAGCAGTTTAGTTTCAGGGACAGTAACCGAAGCTTTCTTT. It specifies CASSLVSGTVTEAFF.

This chain links TRBV7-9 with TRBJ1-2, with D maybe TRBD1 (6 bases). CDR1 SEHNR and CDR2 FQNEAQ come from the germline V gene (reference sequence). The CDR3 extends over 12 amino acids. V lost 5 bases to trimming and J lost 7 bases, with 11 bases between them. CDR3 loop: CASSPSGVGYTF. As DNA, the CDR3 is TGTGCCAGCAGCCCCTCAGGGGTTGGCTACACCTTC.

This clonotype was counted a few times. The J gene is TRBJ1-1, the V gene TRBV4-3, with 11 bases fitting TRBD1. Looked up from germline, CDR1 is LGHNA and CDR2 is YSLEER. Trimming removed 3 bases from V and 5 bases from J; junction bases left unmatched: 8. There are 16 residues in the CDR3. CDR3 sequence (DNA): TGCGCCAGCAGCCATCCCGGACAGGGGGCGCGGACTGAAGCTTTCTTT. Translating it yields CASSHPGQGARTEAFF.